Shown below are 2 T cell receptor beta chains from a single sample sequenced in a study of spatial heterogeneity in lung cancer. Sample time point: sample taken at primary tumor resection. Unsorted whole RNA of tumor, nontumor lung or frozen PBMC was sequenced. TCRdb ran MiXCR on the 5' RACE reads and lists one entry per CDR3 protein. Of over 90,000 distinct CDR3 sequences in the sample, around 10% were seen once. Sample: PBMCs, taken at surgery. Receptors were obtained from a male donor with early-stage non-small cell lung cancer.

This clonotype appeared many times. The V gene is TRBV6-1, the J gene TRBJ1-6; no definite D call. Trimming took off 0 bases at V and 7 bases at J, with 13 bases between the two ends. The CDR3 consists of 16 residues. The V gene's germline CDR1 is MNHNS and CDR2 SASEGT. CDR3: CASSEATGYRNSPLHF. The CDR3 nucleotides are TGTGCCAGCAGTGAAGCTACCGGGTACCGAAATTCACCCCTCCACTTT.

This clonotype came up a few times. The chain uses TRBV4-2 and TRBJ2-3; 15 nucleotides align to TRBD2. The CDR3 extends over 19 amino acids. Germline-derived CDR1 and CDR2 are LGHNA and YNFKEQ. The junction had 7 bases not matched to a gene; V was cut back by 1 base and J by 2 bases. CDR3 sequence reads: CASSQVWTSGRASTDTQYF. The CDR3 DNA sequence: TGTGCCAGCAGCCAAGTTTGGACTAGCGGGAGGGCCTCCACAGATACGCAGTATTTT.